This is a list of T cell receptor beta chains from one sample in a study of shared clonotypes between healthy human individuals. This table comes from immunoSEQ multiplex PCR, and its TCRdb copy is limited to in-frame clones, with some not included. The repertoire holds roughly 1,100,000 clones, with 75% as singletons. The sample taken for sequencing was memory CD4+ T cells sorted from blood. The receptors were sampled from a man between 18 and 29 years old in good health. The CDR3 runs from the conserved cysteine through the conserved F or W. D genes are given only for firm matches. Where a row states a size, it is once, few, many or the class of an expanded clone; other rows omit it.

>13|NA|TRBD1|TRBV28|TRBJ2-7
CASSPGQGFEQYF
TGTGCCAGCAGCCCGGGACAGGGTTTCGAGCAGTACTTC
>16|few|TRBD2|TRBV18|TRBJ2-4
CASSLGLAGDENIQYF
TGTGCCAGCTCCCTCGGACTAGCGGGAGATGAAAACATTCAGTACTTC
>16|NA|NA|TRBV5-4|TRBJ2-1
CASSSTANPSYNEQFF
TGTGCCAGCAGTTCGACTGCTAACCCCTCCTACAATGAGCAGTTCTTC
>14|NA|NA|TRBV25-1|TRBJ1-1
CASTRGQTDTEAFF
TGTGCCAGCACCAGAGGACAGACGGACACTGAAGCTTTCTTT
>15|NA|NA|TRBV5-4|TRBJ2-1
CASRRAPDVYNEQFF
TGTGCCAGCAGAAGAGCGCCTGATGTGTACAATGAGCAGTTCTTC
>15|NA|TRBD1|TRBV4-1|TRBJ1-1
CASSLSVAGGTEAFF
TGCGCCAGCAGCCTCTCGGTGGCAGGGGGCACTGAAGCTTTCTTT
>13|few|TRBD2|TRBV5-1|TRBJ2-1
CASSSSGDNEQFF
TGCGCCAGCAGCTCTAGCGGGGACAATGAGCAGTTCTTC
>19|NA|TRBD1|TRBV7-9|TRBJ1-5
CASSLERGPLGLGNQPQHF
TGTGCCAGCAGCTTAGAAAGGGGGCCACTGGGGCTGGGCAATCAGCCCCAGCATTTT
>13|NA|NA|TRBV30|TRBJ2-5
CGIGLGLGETQYF
TGTGGGATAGGGCTTGGTCTAGGGGAGACCCAGTACTTC
>16|few|NA|TRBV4-1|TRBJ1-4
CASSHGGEATNEKLFF
TGCGCCAGCAGCCACGGAGGTGAAGCAACTAATGAAAAACTGTTTTTT
>14|NA|NA|TRBV5-1|TRBJ1-1
CASSLGSGYPEAFF
TGCGCCAGCAGCTTGGGGTCAGGGTACCCTGAAGCTTTCTTT
>13|NA|TRBD2|TRBV28|TRBJ2-7
CASNSAGAYEQYF
TGTGCCAGCAACTCAGCGGGAGCCTACGAGCAGTACTTC
>13|many|TRBD1|TRBV7-9|TRBJ1-1
CAVQGARGTEAFF
TGTGCCGTCCAGGGGGCTCGGGGGACTGAAGCTTTCTTT
>15|NA|TRBD2|TRBV9|TRBJ2-3
CASSASGGRVDTQYF
TGTGCCAGCAGCGCTAGCGGGGGTCGGGTAGATACGCAGTATTTT
>16|once|NA|TRBV7-6|TRBJ2-5
CASSPQGGGQSETQYF
TGTGCCAGCAGCCCCCAGGGTGGGGGCCAATCAGAGACCCAGTACTTC
>14|NA|TRBD2|TRBV25-1|TRBJ2-1
CASSDSQTSDEQFF
TGTGCCAGCAGTGACTCTCAAACTAGCGATGAGCAGTTCTTC
>16|NA|TRBD2|TRBV4-2|TRBJ2-1
CASSPAMGLAVNEQFF
TGTGCCAGCAGCCCAGCGATGGGACTAGCGGTCAATGAGCAGTTCTTC
>17|NA|TRBD1|TRBV19|TRBJ2-7
CASSIGTGGRLSYEQYF
TGTGCCAGTAGTATCGGGACAGGGGGTAGGTTGTCCTACGAGCAGTACTTC
>18|NA|TRBD1|TRBV18|TRBJ1-2
CASSPLPGQGARGYGYTF
TGTGCCAGCTCACCGCTACCGGGACAGGGGGCGCGAGGCTATGGCTACACCTTC
>11|NA|NA|TRBV29-1|TRBJ2-7
CSVGTLYEQYF
TGCAGCGTTGGGACTCTCTACGAGCAGTACTTC
>13|NA|NA|TRBV7-2|TRBJ1-2
CASSFSHRPGYTF
TGTGCCAGCAGCTTCAGCCACCGTCCTGGCTACACCTTC
>16|NA|NA|TRBV6-1|TRBJ2-7
CASSEWAPGRRDEQYF
TGTGCCAGCAGTGAGTGGGCCCCAGGCCGACGCGACGAGCAGTACTTC
>14|NA|NA|TRBV7-3|TRBJ2-3
CASSPTTSGDTQYF
TGTGCCAGCAGCCCTACCACCTCGGGAGATACGCAGTATTTT
>16|NA|TRBD2|TRBV18|TRBJ2-5
CASSPRLAGLQETQYF
TGTGCCAGCTCACCCCGACTAGCGGGGTTACAAGAGACCCAGTACTTC
>12|NA|NA|TRBV30|TRBJ2-7
CAWSLASYEQYF
TGTGCCTGGAGTCTGGCTAGCTACGAGCAGTACTTC
>14|NA|TRBD1|TRBV6-5|TRBJ1-1
CASSLRGQGAEAFF
TGTGCCAGCAGTCTTCGCGGACAGGGCGCTGAAGCTTTCTTT
>14|NA|TRBD1|TRBV27|TRBJ1-5
CASSYRQGNQPQHF
TGTGCCAGCAGTTATAGACAGGGGAATCAGCCCCAGCATTTT
>14|NA|NA|TRBV5-1|TRBJ1-1
CASSVGHSNTEAFF
TGCGCCAGCAGCGTGGGACATTCGAACACTGAAGCTTTCTTT
>13|NA|NA|TRBV4-3|TRBJ2-1
CASSQDLRNEQFF
TGCGCCAGCAGCCAAGATTTGAGGAATGAGCAGTTCTTC
>16|NA|TRBD1|TRBV18|TRBJ1-6
CASSLLPGTDNSPLHF
TGTGCCAGCTCACTACTTCCGGGGACAGACAATTCACCCCTCCACTTT
>15|NA|TRBD2|TRBV7-2|TRBJ2-1
CASSFEAGGPNEQFF
TGTGCCAGCAGCTTTGAAGCGGGAGGGCCTAATGAGCAGTTCTTC
>17|NA|NA|TRBV5-1|TRBJ2-3
CASSKQGGQRGTDTQYF
TGCGCCAGCAGCAAACAGGGGGGGCAGCGGGGCACAGATACGCAGTATTTT
>11|NA|NA|TRBV10-3|TRBJ2-7
CAISDLNEQYF
TGTGCCATCAGTGATTTAAACGAGCAGTACTTC
>14|NA|NA|TRBV7-8|TRBJ1-4
CASSLLQGNEKLFF
TGTGCCAGCAGCTTATTGCAGGGGAACGAAAAACTGTTTTTT
>14|NA|TRBD1|TRBV5-1|TRBJ2-2
CASSDGQGTGELFF
TGCGCCAGCAGCGACGGACAGGGCACCGGGGAGCTGTTTTTT
>17|NA|NA|TRBV14|TRBJ2-3
CASSLPRGGSGTDTQYF
TGTGCCAGCAGCCTCCCCAGGGGGGGGTCGGGCACAGATACGCAGTATTTT
>18|NA|TRBD1|TRBV7-9|TRBJ1-2
CASSFETGGSRRSYGYTF
TGTGCCAGCAGCTTCGAGACAGGGGGGTCACGGAGATCCTATGGCTACACCTTC
>17|NA|TRBD2|TRBV6-1|TRBJ2-1
CASSEARAAGGWNEQFF
TGTGCCAGCAGTGAAGCTCGAGCAGCGGGGGGGTGGAATGAGCAGTTCTTC
>14|NA|NA|TRBV7-2|TRBJ2-2
CASSRQRTTGELFF
TGTGCCAGCAGCCGCCAGAGGACCACCGGGGAGCTGTTTTTT
>11|once|NA|TRBV30|TRBJ1-2
CASDRNYGYTF
TGTGCCAGTGACAGGAACTATGGCTACACCTTC
>12|NA|NA|TRBV12-1|TRBJ1-6
CASSLEGSPLHF
TGTGCCAGCAGTCTGGAGGGCTCACCCCTCCACTTT
>14|NA|TRBD2|TRBV30|TRBJ2-3
CAWSVSGRGDTQYF
TGTGCCTGGAGTGTAAGCGGGAGGGGAGATACGCAGTATTTT
>15|NA|TRBD1|TRBV10-1|TRBJ2-2
CASSEIRTGTGELFF
TGCGCCAGCAGTGAGATACGGACAGGGACCGGGGAGCTGTTTTTT
>12|many|TRBD1|TRBV7-9|TRBJ1-2
CASSQGERGYTF
TGTGCCAGCAGCCAGGGGGAGAGGGGCTACACCTTC
>15|NA|TRBD1|TRBV30|TRBJ2-3
CAWSVKGATTDTQYF
TGTGCCTGGAGTGTAAAGGGGGCAACCACAGATACGCAGTATTTT
>12|once|NA|TRBV19|TRBJ2-3
CASSVGSNTQYF
TGTGCCAGTAGTGTCGGGTCTAATACGCAGTATTTT
>13|NA|TRBD1|TRBV9|TRBJ2-1
CASSVTGGNEQFF
TGTGCCAGCAGCGTGACAGGGGGCAATGAGCAGTTCTTC
>15|NA|NA|TRBV9|TRBJ2-1
CASTAGLGTYNEQFF
TGTGCCAGCACAGCCGGGCTTGGTACGTACAATGAGCAGTTCTTC